This T cell receptor (beta chain) was profiled in a study of molecular identifiers for immune sequencing clone quantification (dated by TCRdb to about 2018). Looking at the study overall: For a replicate experiment, RNA from roughly 20,000 or 100,000 naive CD8 T cells was divided into five aliquots, and four of the five aliquots were sequenced. The study was a methods study using CD8 T cells to benchmark molecular-identifier clustering-based TCR repertoire sequencing (MIDCIRS) and TCR RNA copy counting.

The germline V gene encodes CDR1 PRHDT and CDR2 FYEKMQ (reference sequence). V loses 0 bases at its end and J loses 4 bases; junction bases beyond the gene matches: 2. The CDR3 contains 15 residues, cysteine and phenylalanine counted. The retained sequence is limited to the CDR3, 45 bases, with the frame set at the first base. The library was produced with PCR. Sequencing was carried out with a NextSeq 500. Preparation of bulk TCR libraries followed a previously described approach, with the TCR primers listed in Table S5. The Qiagen AllPrep DNA/RNA kit was used to purify total RNA. Before any analysis, reads coming from multiple sequencing runs of the same library were combined into one pool. Per the original workflow: Only reads with exact TCR constant sequence were kept, trimmed to 150 nt, and grouped by their 12-nt molecular barcodes. Reads within each barcode group were sub-clustered using a 15% Levenshtein threshold, and quality-weighted consensus sequences were constructed for each RNA molecule. Non-functional sequences were excluded, and lower-count sequences lying one edit away from another sequence were also excluded. Barcode sub-clusters with fewer than 20% of the maximum read count were removed, based on fitting two negative binomial distributions. TCRdb itself trimmed the public reads at Q25 with fastp, ran MiXCR and retained productive beta chains. Every distinct CDR3 protein forms one entry, paired with its most common genes and DNA. These V and J calls derive from TCRdb rather than the authors' analysis. This sample lists roughly 320,000 distinct CDR3 sequences; roughly a quarter were detected once. Roughly 0.7% of the sample is held by the ten biggest clonotypes.

Study-wide findings and limitations: When barcode sub-clustering was left out, chimeric consensus sequences inflated TCR diversity, with chimeras reaching as high as 47%. The naive libraries included spiked-in Jurkat TCR RNA (about nine copies' worth), and this RNA is not part of the donor repertoire. Even against a background of about a million naive CD8 T cells, spiked-in Jurkat TCR RNA amounting to a single cell's worth was reported to be detectable. Clones above 20 RNA copies held over 98% of molecules in CMV-specific effector cells but under 1% in naive cells. Highly expanded clone sizes could be underestimated because identical TCR molecules may share a barcode. Approximately 3.3 recovered TCR RNA copies per cell were obtained by modeling, versus roughly 9.7 by digital PCR, implying a capture efficiency of about 30%.

This clonotype was recorded at least ten times. Its antigen is currently not known. One base away there is no much larger clone; base qualities are not given. Libraries of naive CD8 T cells were generated from roughly 18,000 to 920,000 sorted cells, with 10%, 30% or 50% of the purified RNA used. Naive CD8 T cells were FACS-sorted as CD8+CD4-CCR7+CD45RA+ on a BD FACSAria II into RLT Plus buffer. To test detection sensitivity, Jurkat RNA equivalent to ten TCR copies was spiked into samples of roughly 18,000-1,100,000 naive CD8 T cells. CD8 T cells were enriched using RosetteSep CD8+ T Cell Enrichment Cocktail and Ficoll-Paque, and the enriched cells then underwent ACK red cell lysis.

The sequence came from a human donor in good health. Some libraries in this study had Jurkat cell RNA spiked in. The rearranged chain carries TRBV13 and TRBJ1-5, with 8 bases in between that match TRBD1. What was sequenced was naive CD8+ T cells from blood, with Jurkat cell RNA spiked in. The cell subset or site label of this sample denotes: FACS-sorted CD8+CD4-CCR7+CD45RA+ naive T cells. The nucleotide sequence is given as TGTGCCAGCAGCTTAGGGGACAGGGCAAATCAGCCCCAGCATTTT. This sequence encodes CASSLGDRANQPQHF. Reference TRBV13 and TRBJ1-5 genes cover what lies past the CDR3, so the full variable domain is AAGVIQSPRHLIKEKRETATLKCYPIPRHDTVYWYQQGPGQDPQFLISFYEKMQSDKGSIPDRFSAQQFSDYHSELNMSSLELGDSALYFCASSLGDRANQPQHFGDGTRLSIL.